The clone carrying this T cell receptor beta chain was counted once. Sequencing used immunoSEQ multiplex PCR; TCRdb keeps in-frame clones, though not all of them. In the table there are some 23,000 clones, around nine tenths of which are singletons. The data were taken from a study of T cell changes during pregnancy in multiple sclerosis. The CDR3 length is 14 residues. The sequenced sample was CD8+ T cells from peripheral blood mononuclear cells, obtained in the first trimester of pregnancy. The TCR was taken from a female donor in good health, enrolled as a control in a pregnancy study. The chain employs TRBV1 and TRBJ2-7; the table's D call TRBD2 went unverified against the DNA. TRBV1 is an annotated pseudogene. The CDR3 loop is CTSSQEVHRGEQYF. For the CDR3, the DNA is TGCACCAGCAGCCAAGAGGTCCATCGGGGCGAGCAGTACTTC.